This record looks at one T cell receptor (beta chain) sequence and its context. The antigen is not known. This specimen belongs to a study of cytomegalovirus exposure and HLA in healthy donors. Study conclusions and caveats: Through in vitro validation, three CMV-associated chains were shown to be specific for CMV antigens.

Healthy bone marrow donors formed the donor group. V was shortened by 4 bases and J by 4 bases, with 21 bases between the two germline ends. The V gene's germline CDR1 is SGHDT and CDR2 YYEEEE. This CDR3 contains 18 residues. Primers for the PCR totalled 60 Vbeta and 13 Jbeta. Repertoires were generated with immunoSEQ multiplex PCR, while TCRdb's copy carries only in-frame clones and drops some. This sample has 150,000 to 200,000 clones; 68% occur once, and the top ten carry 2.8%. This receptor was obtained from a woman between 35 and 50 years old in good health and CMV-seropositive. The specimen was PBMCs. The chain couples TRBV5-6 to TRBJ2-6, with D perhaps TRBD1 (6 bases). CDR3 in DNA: TGTGCCAGCAGCAGTCCGGGACACGGCCTTGGAGGGGCCAACGTCCTGACTTTC. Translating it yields CASSSPGHGLGGANVLTF.